These 24 T cell receptor beta chains came from one sample sequenced in a study of technical replicates of blood from several donors. TCRdb's table, derived via immunoSEQ multiplex PCR, lists solely in-frame clones and lacks some. The table has tens of thousands of clones, about 96% seen once. What was sequenced was T cells isolated from PBMCs. Receptor source: a human donor in good health.

This chain connects TRBV5-6 to TRBJ1-2, with D unclear. CDR1 is SGHDT and CDR2 is YYEEEE in the germline V gene. Trimming removed 1 base at V and 8 bases at J, with 15 bases between. CDR3 length: 14 amino acids. The CDR3 DNA reads TGTGCCAGCAGCTTGATATCGGGGTCGTCGGGCTACACCTTC. It codes for CASSLISGSSGYTF.

CDR3 residues: CAWSAPGTEAFF. In DNA, the CDR3 is TGTGCCTGGAGTGCACCGGGGACTGAAGCTTTCTTT. This chain connects TRBV30 to TRBJ1-1; D remains ambiguous. V shed 1 base and J shed 5 bases, with 8 bases lying between them. Germline V gene sequence: CDR1 GTSNPN, CDR2 SVGIG (reference sequence). CDR3 length: 12 residues.

The chain carries TRBV27 and TRBJ1-1, with D perhaps TRBD1 (6 bases). V was trimmed by 4 bases and J by 4 bases, leaving 10 bases between them. This CDR3 has 13 residues. In germline, CDR1 is MNHEY, CDR2 SMNVEV (reference sequence). The CDR3 DNA follows: TGTGCCAGCAGTTCAACAGGGAGCACTGAAGCTTTCTTT. This codes for CASSSTGSTEAFF.

J is TRBJ2-1 and V is TRBV7-2; 11 nucleotides line up with TRBD2. Per germline, CDR1 SGHTA and CDR2 FQGNSA. V gave up 5 bases and J gave up 7 bases; unmatched junction bases: 7. There are 15 residues in the CDR3. As DNA, the CDR3 is TGTGCCAGCAGCGTAGGCACTAGCGGGAGTAATGAGCAGTTCTTC. Protein: CASSVGTSGSNEQFF.

This chain links TRBV4-3 with TRBJ1-2, with 7 bases aligning to TRBD1. The germline CDR1 and CDR2 sequences are LGHNA and YSLEER. The trim removed 4 bases at V and 4 bases at J, leaving 6 bases unmatched. This CDR3 contains 14 residues. The CDR3 loop is CASSPWTGSYGYTF. In DNA, the CDR3 is TGCGCCAGCAGCCCCTGGACAGGCTCCTATGGCTACACCTTC.

The chain employs TRBV12-5 and TRBJ1-1; D unclear. Germline V gene sequence: CDR1 LGHNT, CDR2 FRNRAP. Trimming took off 1 base at V and 3 bases at J, with 9 bases between the two ends. This CDR3 spans 14 amino acids. DNA for the CDR3: TGTGCTAGTGGTTTGGAAACGGCGGACACTGAAGCTTTCTTT. Translating gives CASGLETADTEAFF.

This chain joins TRBV6-6 and TRBJ2-7; weak D call: TRBD1 (5 bases). Germline V gene lookup returns CDR1 MNHNY and CDR2 SVGAGI (reference sequence). V lost 4 bases and J 2 bases, leaving 15 bases between the germline ends. This CDR3 spans 15 amino acids. The CDR3 bases are TGTGCCAGCAGTTTGTACGCAGGGTTGGCCTACGAGCAGTACTTC. This encodes CASSLYAGLAYEQYF.

The chain recombines TRBV28 with TRBJ1-2; TRBD1 agrees at 7 bases. Germline V gene lookup returns CDR1 MDHEN and CDR2 SYDVKM. This CDR3 is 14 amino acids long. V lost 4 bases and J lost 4; bases outside the gene matches: 6. The CDR3, as DNA: TGTGCCAGCAGTTCCGGGACAGACTTCTATGGCTACACCTTC. It is translated as CASSSGTDFYGYTF.

V gene TRBV6-5 combines with J gene TRBJ2-5, with 8 bases fitting TRBD2. J was trimmed by 2 bases and V by 6 bases; bases with no gene match: 8. Germline V gene data show CDR1 as MNHEY and CDR2 as SVGAGI. The CDR3 contains 15 residues. For the CDR3, the DNA is TGTGCCAGCAGGCACAGCGGGGGCTCACAAGAGACCCAGTACTTC. Protein product: CASRHSGGSQETQYF.

This clone was seen a single time. CDR3 sequence (DNA): TGCGCCAGCAGCCCGAGGGGAGGAGCGCCGTACGAGCAGTACTTC. Its translation is CASSPRGGAPYEQYF. The rearrangement uses TRBV4-1 and TRBJ2-7; D possibly corresponds to TRBD2 (6 bases). V was pared by 4 bases and J by 4 bases, with 17 bases between. The CDR3 consists of 15 residues. Germline loops: CDR1 MGHRA, CDR2 YSYEKL.

The genes are TRBV7-3 and TRBJ1-2; no clear D. V lost 2 bases and J 0 bases, leaving 4 bases between the germline ends. This CDR3 has 13 amino acids. Germline lookup yields CDR1 SGHTA and CDR2 FQGTGA. In DNA, the CDR3 is TGTGCCAGCAGCTTAGGAGCTAACTATGGCTACACCTTC. This codes for CASSLGANYGYTF.

The chain links TRBV30 to TRBJ1-4, with D possibly being TRBD1 (5 bases). The CDR3 has 14 residues. Trimming removed 1 base from V and 10 bases from J, with 16 bases in between. Germline values: CDR1 GTSNPN, CDR2 SVGIG (reference sequence). The CDR3 sequence: CAWSGAQDTGKLFF. The CDR3 DNA reads TGTGCCTGGAGTGGGGCACAGGATACCGGAAAACTGTTTTTT.

This chain uses TRBV9 with TRBJ2-7; D is perhaps TRBD1 (5 bases). Germline V gene data show CDR1 as SGDLS and CDR2 as YYNGEE. Trimming took off 4 bases at V and 5 bases at J, with 16 bases between the two ends. The length of the CDR3 is 14 residues. CDR3 DNA sequence: TGTGCCAGCAGCTTGGGGCCGTCGGCCCACGAGCAGTACTTC. Translating gives CASSLGPSAHEQYF. The full variable domain, its missing parts supplied by reference TRBV9 and TRBJ2-7, is DSGVTQTPKHLITATGQRVTLRCSPRSGDLSVYWYQQSLDQGLQFLIQYYNGEERAKGNILERFSAQQFPDLHSELNLSSLELGDSALYFCASSLGPSAHEQYFGPGTRLTVT.

The chain links TRBV7-9 to TRBJ2-7, with a weak D call TRBD1 (5 bases). CDR1 is SEHNR, CDR2 FQNEAQ, per germline (reference sequence). The CDR3 contains 14 residues. Trimming removed 4 bases at V and 1 base at J, with 11 bases between. CDR3 sequence: CASSSDGHSYEQYF. CDR3 sequence (DNA): TGTGCCAGCAGCTCGGACGGACATTCCTACGAGCAGTACTTC. Together with reference TRBV7-9 and TRBJ2-7, the CDR3 gives the full variable domain: DTGVSQNPRHKITKRGQNVTFRCDPISEHNRLYWYRQTLGQGPEFLTYFQNEAQLEKSRLLSDRFSAERPKGSFSTLEIQRTEQGDSAMYLCASSSDGHSYEQYFGPGTRLTVT.

The chain links TRBV5-1 to TRBJ2-2; unclear D gene. The germline V and J ends were trimmed by 0 bases and 2 bases, with 8 bases remaining between them. The CDR3 extends over 15 amino acids. Germline CDR1 and CDR2: SGHRS and YFSETQ. The DNA for the CDR3 is TGCGCCAGCAGCTTGGGGCAGTTTAACACCGGGGAGCTGTTTTTT. Its protein is CASSLGQFNTGELFF.

The chain carries TRBV29-1 and TRBJ2-7, with 9 positions matching TRBD1. Germline CDR1 reads SQVTM; CDR2 reads ANQGSEA. J lost 4 bases, V lost 3 bases, and 4 bases had no gene match. The CDR3 consists of 13 residues. The CDR3 reads CSVDQGQGYEQYF. In nucleotides, the CDR3 is TGCAGCGTTGACCAGGGACAGGGTTACGAGCAGTACTTC.

The chain has TRBV30 and TRBJ2-7, with TRBD1 matching 7 bases. Germline lookup yields CDR1 GTSNPN and CDR2 SVGIG (reference sequence). The ends lost 4 bases at V and 3 bases at J; junction bases unmatched: 0. The CDR3 is made up of 11 amino acids. The CDR3 nucleotides are TGTGCCTGGACAGGGGGCTACGAGCAGTACTTC. This gives the protein CAWTGGYEQYF.

The J gene is TRBJ2-7, the V gene TRBV19; maybe TRBD2 (6 bases). CDR1 is LNHDA and CDR2 is SQIVND in the germline V gene (reference sequence). V lost 3 bases and J 2 bases, leaving 11 bases between the germline ends. The CDR3 sequence is 14 residues long. The CDR3 DNA is TGTGCCAGTAGTATTTTTCCGGGGGCCTACGAGCAGTACTTC. This codes for CASSIFPGAYEQYF. The full variable domain, completed using reference TRBV19 and TRBJ2-7, is DGGITQSPKYLFRKEGQNVTLSCEQNLNHDAMYWYRQDPGQGLRLIYYSQIVNDFQKGDIAEGYSVSREKKESFPLTVTSAQKNPTAFYLCASSIFPGAYEQYFGPGTRLTVT.

This chain joins TRBV19 and TRBJ2-7; TRBD2 matches 7 bases. The CDR3 sequence is 13 residues long. V was clipped by 10 bases and J by 4 bases; unmatched bases: 10. The V gene's germline CDR1 is LNHDA and CDR2 SQIVND (reference sequence). CDR3 sequence (DNA): TGTGCCACCTCTCGAAATAGCGGGTACGAGCAGTACTTC. Its translation: CATSRNSGYEQYF.

The chain employs TRBV2 and TRBJ2-5; possibly TRBD2 for D (7 bases). Trimming pared 7 bases from V and 7 bases from J, leaving 10 bases between. This CDR3 has 11 amino acids. Germline-derived CDR1 and CDR2 are SNHLY and FYNNEI. The CDR3 is CASTRGGTQYF. In DNA, the CDR3 is TGTGCCAGCACGAGGGGGGGGACCCAGTACTTC.

The chain uses TRBV5-1 and TRBJ2-5; TRBD2 is a possible D gene (6 bases). The length of the CDR3 is 17 residues. Looked up from germline, CDR1 is SGHRS and CDR2 is YFSETQ. Trimming took off 0 bases at V and 1 base at J, with 16 bases between the two ends. The CDR3 region has the DNA TGCGCCAGCAGCTTGGGTGGGGGACTCCACTCCCAAGAGACCCAGTACTTC. As protein: CASSLGGGLHSQETQYF.

The chain links TRBV30 to TRBJ2-7; TRBD1 aligns across 8 bases. Germline CDR1 GTSNPN, CDR2 SVGIG (reference sequence). J gave up 3 bases and V 1 base, and 5 bases lay outside the gene matches. The CDR3 consists of 14 residues. CDR3 protein: CAWSEWTGNYEQYF. For the CDR3, the DNA is TGTGCCTGGAGTGAATGGACAGGGAACTACGAGCAGTACTTC. Drawing the rest from reference TRBV30 and TRBJ2-7, the complete variable domain is SQTIHQWPATLVQPVGSPLSLECTVEGTSNPNLYWYRQAAGRGLQLLFYSVGIGQISSEVPQNLSASRPQDRQFILSSKKLLLSDSGFYLCAWSEWTGNYEQYFGPGTRLTVT.

This clone was recorded only once. The chain carries TRBV11-3 and TRBJ1-1, with TRBD1 matching over 8 bases. The CDR3 consists of 13 residues. V shed 5 bases and J 5 bases; nucleotides not matched to a gene: 4. CDR1 SGHNT and CDR2 YENEEA come from the germline V gene. CDR3 in DNA: TGTGCCAGCAGCACCAGGGGGCCTACTGAAGCTTTCTTT. Translating it yields CASSTRGPTEAFF.

Here the CDR3 reads CASSNGRGTDTQYF. CDR3 bases: TGCGCCAGCAGTAACGGCAGGGGAACAGATACGCAGTATTTT. The rearrangement joins TRBV5-1 to TRBJ2-3, with a weak D call TRBD1 (6 bases). The V and J ends lost 5 bases and 3 bases respectively, with 13 bases between them. CDR1 is SGHRS and CDR2 is YFSETQ in the germline V gene. The CDR3 runs 14 residues.